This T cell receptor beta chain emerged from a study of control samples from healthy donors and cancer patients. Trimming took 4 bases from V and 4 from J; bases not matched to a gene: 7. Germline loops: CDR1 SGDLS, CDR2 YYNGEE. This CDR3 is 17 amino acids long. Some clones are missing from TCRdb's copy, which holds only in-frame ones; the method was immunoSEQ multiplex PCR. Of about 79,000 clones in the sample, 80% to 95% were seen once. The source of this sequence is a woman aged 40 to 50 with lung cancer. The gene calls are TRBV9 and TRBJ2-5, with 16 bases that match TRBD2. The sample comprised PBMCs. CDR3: CASSWGLAGGGGETQYF. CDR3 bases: TGTGCCAGCAGCTGGGGACTAGCGGGGGGGGGTGGAGAGACCCAGTACTTC.